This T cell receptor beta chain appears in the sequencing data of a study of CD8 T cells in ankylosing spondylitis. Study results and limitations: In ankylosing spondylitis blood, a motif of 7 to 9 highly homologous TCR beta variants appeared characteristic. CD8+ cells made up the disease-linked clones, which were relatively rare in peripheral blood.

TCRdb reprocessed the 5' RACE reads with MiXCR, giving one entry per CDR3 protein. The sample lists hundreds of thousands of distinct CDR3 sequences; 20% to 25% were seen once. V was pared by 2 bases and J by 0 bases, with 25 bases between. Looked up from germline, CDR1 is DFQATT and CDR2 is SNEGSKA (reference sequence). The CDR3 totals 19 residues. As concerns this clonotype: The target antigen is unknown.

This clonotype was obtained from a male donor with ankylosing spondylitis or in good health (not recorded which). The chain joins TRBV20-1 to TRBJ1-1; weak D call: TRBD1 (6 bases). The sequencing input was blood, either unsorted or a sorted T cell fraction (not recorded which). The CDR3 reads CSARPAWDTQRVMNTEAFF. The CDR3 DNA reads TGCAGTGCTAGACCCGCCTGGGACACCCAAAGGGTCATGAACACTGAAGCTTTCTTT.